This T cell receptor beta chain was observed in a study of T cells in Graves' hyperthyroidism and ophthalmopathy. Study conclusions and caveats: Expanded thyroid clonotypes (above 0.001) were mostly also found in blood.

Fresh peripheral blood, 10 ml, was the source of the PBMCs. With 5 bases removed from V and 4 bases from J, the gap between germline ends came to 10 bases. Germline V gene sequence: CDR1 MNHNS, CDR2 SASEGT. The CDR3 runs 13 residues. In its sample, this clonotype was seen a few times. Antigen unknown. TCR beta CDR3 regions were amplified from RNA transcripts. Primed by the HTBI set, a first-round RT-PCR was run on the TCR CDR3. From the multiplex PCR reads, TCRdb called clonotypes with MiXCR, one entry per CDR3 protein. Here the sample spans under 400,000 distinct CDR3 sequences, approximately 22% being singletons.

Source material: blood. This receptor was obtained from a woman aged 45-65 years with Graves' hyperthyroidism. The chain combines TRBV6-1 with TRBJ2-3; no clear D. In nucleotides, the CDR3 is TGTGCCAGCAGTAGACTGTCCGCAGATACGCAGTATTTT. It codes for CASSRLSADTQYF.